This TCR beta chain was identified during a study of regulatory T cells in long-lasting Graves disease. Broader study findings: Favoring TRBV28, TRBJ1-2 and TRBJ2-5 was a feature seen in persistent disease. The TCR repertoire of persistent Graves' patients was less diverse than that of newly diagnosed ones. New patients shared 800 to 1,000 public clonotypes, and persistent patients shared more, with a few thousand.

This sample's time point: newly diagnosed GD, antithyroid drugs for less than 3 months. TCR sequences were obtained from RNA taken from PBMCs. Notes on this clonotype: Its specificity is not known.

According to the study, TCR beta libraries were built with iRepertoire HTBI primers and CDR3-region Arm-PCR. Authors' methods: Overall, samples carried more than 55 TRBV and 14 TRBJ segments. One entry per CDR3 protein results from TCRdb running MiXCR on the multiplex PCR reads. The V and J calls reflect TCRdb's pipeline rather than the authors' work. The sample includes under 500,000 distinct CDR3 sequences, approximately 16% of them seen just once. The CDR3 extends over 14 amino acids. With 5 bases removed from V and 8 bases from J, the gap between germline ends came to 15 bases. CDR1 MNHEY and CDR2 SMNVEV come from the germline V gene (reference sequence). The same data also contributed to another study, on T cells in Graves' hyperthyroidism and ophthalmopathy.

The rearrangement links TRBV27 to TRBJ1-4, with a tentative D call TRBD1 (5 bases). This specimen consisted of peripheral blood mononuclear cells (PBMCs), obtained at new diagnosis, from a patient treated with antithyroid drugs. This sequence originates from a woman aged 25 to 45 with Graves disease. The CDR3 DNA is TGTGCCAGCAGTGGGGTCTCAGGGTACGAAAAACTGTTTTTT. It is translated as CASSGVSGYEKLFF.